These 22 T cell receptor beta chains were all obtained from the same sample, sequenced in a study of early T cells in non-severe SARS-CoV-2 infection. TCRdb reprocessed the 5' RACE reads with MiXCR, giving one entry per CDR3 protein. The profile shows 30,000 to 40,000 distinct CDR3 sequences, less than 7.5% of them singletons. The starting material was whole blood, obtained at baseline. These receptors originate from an adult who was a healthcare worker with PCR-confirmed SARS-CoV-2 infection or an uninfected control (not recorded which).

This chain uses TRBV6-2 or TRBV6-3 with TRBJ2-2; the match to TRBD1 covers 9 bases. This CDR3 contains 17 residues. Trimming took 4 bases from V and 2 from J; bases not matched to a gene: 8. Germline CDR1 is MNHEY and CDR2 is SVGEGT. The CDR3 loop reads CASSSYAGQGNTGELFF. The CDR3 region has the DNA TGTGCCAGCAGTTCCTACGCGGGACAGGGAAACACCGGGGAGCTGTTTTTT.

This clonotype was counted a few times. This chain links TRBV10-3 with TRBJ2-4, with unresolved D. The germline V gene encodes CDR1 ENHRY and CDR2 SYGVKD. The CDR3 totals 13 residues. Between the trimmed V and J ends, which lost 2 bases and 2 bases, there was a span of 4 bases. The CDR3 nucleotides are TGTGCCATCAGTGAGACAACCAAAAACATTCAGTACTTC. This encodes CAISETTKNIQYF.

A few counts support this clonotype. One end of the junction does not line up with germline, which may come from a read error. This sequence joins TRBV5-4 and TRBJ1-1; a possible D gene is TRBD1 (6 bases). The CDR3 extends over 13 amino acids. CDR1 and CDR2 from the germline V gene are SGHNT and YYREEE (reference sequence). The CDR3 sequence: CVSSSGANTEAFF. CDR3 nucleotides: TGTGTCAGCAGCTCGGGGGCGAACACTGAAGCTTTCTTT.

This clonotype was recorded a few times. The chain recombines TRBV12-3 or TRBV12-4 with TRBJ2-3, with 10 bases fitting TRBD2. V gave up 7 bases and J gave up 4 bases; unmatched junction bases: 8. The CDR3 runs to 15 residues. CDR3 sequence: CASTFGTSAADTQYF. CDR3 in DNA: TGTGCCAGCACCTTCGGGACTAGCGCCGCAGATACGCAGTATTTT.

In its sample, this clonotype was seen a few times. The chain carries TRBV27 and TRBJ2-7; D is uncertain. V was clipped by 6 bases and J by 2 bases, with 11 bases between them. The CDR3 is 13 residues long. Per the germline V gene, CDR1 is MNHEY and CDR2 is SMNVEV (reference sequence). CDR3 bases: TGTGCCAGCAGGAACTATGATCCCTACGAGCAGTACTTC. Translation: CASRNYDPYEQYF.

This clonotype was counted at least ten times. This chain links TRBV20-1 with TRBJ1-5; D uncertain. V was trimmed by 4 bases and J by 7 bases, leaving 20 bases between them. The CDR3 is 15 amino acids. CDR1 is DFQATT and CDR2 is SNEGSKA in the germline V gene (reference sequence). CDR3 nucleotide sequence: TGCAGTGCTACCCCTCTGTCGGGCGGTCGGCAGCCCCAGCATTTT. Residues: CSATPLSGGRQPQHF.

At least ten counts were recorded for this clonotype. The chain recombines TRBV10-1 with TRBJ2-1; TRBD2 agrees at 10 bases. The CDR3 totals 14 residues. Losses at the gene ends were 6 bases for V and 6 bases for J; bases not matched to a gene: 5. The germline V gene encodes CDR1 WNHNN and CDR2 SYGVQD (reference sequence). In DNA form, the CDR3 reads TGCGCCAGCAGGGCTAGCGGGAGATCCAATGAGCAGTTCTTC. Protein: CASRASGRSNEQFF.

The gene calls are TRBV5-1 and TRBJ2-3; D may be TRBD1 or TRBD2 (6 bases each). Trimming shortened V by 0 bases and J by 6 bases, and 11 bases separated the two germline ends. Germline CDR1 and CDR2: SGHRS and YFSETQ. This CDR3 is 14 amino acids long. CDR3 in DNA: TGCGCCAGCAGCTTGGAGGGGGGAGGTGATACGCAGTATTTT. Residues: CASSLEGGGDTQYF. Supplemented by reference TRBV5-1 and TRBJ2-3, the full variable domain reads KAGVTQTPRYLIKTRGQQVTLSCSPISGHRSVSWYQQTPGQGLQFLFEYFSETQRNKGNFPGRFSGRQFSNSRSEMNVSTLELGDSALYLCASSLEGGGDTQYFGPGTRLTVL.

This clonotype was counted many times. The chain employs TRBV30 and TRBJ2-2, with D perhaps given as TRBD1 or TRBD2 (5 bases each). Germline lookup yields CDR1 GTSNPN and CDR2 SVGIG (reference sequence). V lost 3 bases, J lost 7 bases, and 12 bases lay in between. The CDR3 loop spans 13 amino acids. DNA of the CDR3: TGTGCCTGGAGGGGGAGAGGGGTCGGGGAGCTGTTTTTT. Its translation is CAWRGRGVGELFF.

This chain links TRBV7-2 with TRBJ2-4; 10 bases are a match to TRBD2. The germline gives CDR1 SGHTA, CDR2 FQGNSA. J gave up 0 bases and V 4 bases, and 0 bases lay outside the gene matches. The CDR3 totals 15 residues. The CDR3 bases are TGTGCCAGCAGCTCTAGCGGGGGAGCCAAAAACATTCAGTACTTC. Its translation: CASSSSGGAKNIQYF.

This clonotype was seen many times. The chain uses TRBV30 and TRBJ1-6, with 9 bases identical to TRBD1. Looked up from germline, CDR1 is GTSNPN and CDR2 is SVGIG (reference sequence). This CDR3 region has 14 residues. The trim removed 2 bases at V and 7 bases at J, leaving 3 bases unmatched. The CDR3 loop reads CAWSIGQGNSPLHF. CDR3 sequence (DNA): TGTGCCTGGAGTATAGGACAGGGGAATTCACCCCTCCACTTT.

This clonotype was detected only a few times. The chain employs TRBV10-3 and TRBJ1-1; a weak D match, TRBD1 (5 bases). The CDR3 covers 13 residues. Germline loops: CDR1 ENHRY, CDR2 SYGVKD. V shed 4 bases and J shed 1 base, with 7 bases lying between them. CDR3 sequence: CAISGTGNTEAFF. CDR3 in DNA: TGTGCCATCAGTGGAACAGGGAACACTGAAGCTTTCTTT.

The DNA for the CDR3 is TGTGCCAGCAGTTACTACTCCGGACTAGCGGTCCAAGAGACCCAGTACTTC. It codes for CASSYYSGLAVQETQYF. The rearrangement joins TRBV6-5 to TRBJ2-5, with 10 positions matching TRBD2. This CDR3 is built from 17 residues. The ends lost 1 base at V and 1 base at J; junction bases unmatched: 6. Germline V gene lookup returns CDR1 MNHEY and CDR2 SVGAGI.

This clonotype has only a few counts. The chain carries TRBV7-2 and TRBJ1-1, with TRBD1 identical over 7 bases. Per germline, CDR1 SGHTA and CDR2 FQGNSA. J lost 6 bases, V lost 6 bases, and 13 bases had no gene match. The CDR3 has 15 residues. The CDR3, as DNA: TGTGCCAGCAGTCACTCGACAGGGTTGAGCCCTGAAGCTTTCTTT. The encoded protein is CASSHSTGLSPEAFF.

In its sample, this clonotype was seen many times. DNA of the CDR3: TGTGCCAGCGGCCCCGTGGCGGCCTCTACTAGCGAGCAGTACTTC. Encoded protein: CASGPVAASTSEQYF. V usage is TRBV6-6 and J usage is TRBJ2-7, with D perhaps matching TRBD2 (5 bases). V lost 8 bases and J lost 6, with 23 bases in between. The CDR3 has 15 residues. Looked up from germline, CDR1 is MNHNY and CDR2 is SVGAGI (reference sequence).

The chain combines TRBV9 with TRBJ1-2; 7 bases map to TRBD1. CDR1 and CDR2 (germline): SGDLS, YYNGEE. The trim removed 3 bases at V and 4 bases at J, leaving 12 bases unmatched. The CDR3 runs 16 residues. As DNA, the CDR3 is TGTGCCAGCAGCGAAGCCTCGACAGGGACGTTCTATGGCTACACCTTC. Translation gives CASSEASTGTFYGYTF.

This clonotype is medium-sized. The chain links TRBV24-1 to TRBJ1-1; the match to TRBD1 covers 10 bases. Trimming removed 5 bases from V and 1 base from J; junction bases left unmatched: 15. Per the germline V gene, CDR1 is KGHDR and CDR2 is SFDVKD. The CDR3 is 19 residues long. The DNA of the CDR3 is TGTGCCACCAGTGCATCCCGGGACAGGGGCCGTAGTTGGAACACTGAAGCTTTCTTT. Translation gives CATSASRDRGRSWNTEAFF.

This clonotype was seen ten or more times. The chain links TRBV12-3 or TRBV12-4 to TRBJ2-2, with unresolved D. CDR3 size: 14 residues. V was cut by 7 bases and J by 4 bases, with 13 bases left in between. Here the CDR3 reads CASTKGFGTGELFF. The CDR3 DNA follows: TGTGCCAGCACCAAGGGCTTCGGCACCGGGGAGCTGTTTTTT.

This clonotype was recorded many times. V is TRBV6-5 and J is TRBJ1-1; no clear D. In germline, CDR1 is MNHEY, CDR2 SVGAGI. CDR3 size: 13 residues. The V end lost 6 bases, the J end lost 12 bases, and 20 bases lay between the germline ends. In nucleotides, the CDR3 is TGTGCCAGCAGACGGTCGTTGACATCGGCGTCTTTCTTT. Its translation: CASRRSLTSASFF.

This clonotype came up a few times. The chain has TRBV12-3 or TRBV12-4 and TRBJ2-7, with 9 nucleotides matching TRBD2. The V gene end was trimmed by 3 bases and the J gene end by 5 bases; junction bases not matched to a gene: 11. The CDR3 is 16 residues long. The CDR3 loop is CASSLGWTSVVDEQYF. In nucleotides, the CDR3 is TGTGCCAGCAGTTTGGGGTGGACTAGCGTTGTCGACGAGCAGTACTTC.

A few counts support this clonotype. The chain uses TRBV3-1 and TRBJ1-5; D is undetermined. Trimming took 1 base from V and 9 from J, leaving 10 bases between them. The CDR3 length is 13 residues. Germline V gene lookup returns CDR1 LGHDT and CDR2 YNNKEL (reference sequence). The CDR3 here is CASSQAPERPQHF. The DNA of the CDR3 is TGTGCCAGCAGCCAAGCGCCCGAGAGGCCCCAGCATTTT.

This clonotype was seen ten or more times. The CDR3 reads CSARTGTYGYTF. The CDR3 DNA follows: TGCAGTGCTAGGACAGGAACCTATGGCTACACCTTC. This chain joins TRBV20-1 and TRBJ1-2, with a weak D call TRBD1 (6 bases). The V end lost 3 bases, the J end lost 4 bases, and 9 bases lay between the germline ends. CDR3 length: 12 amino acids. Germline assignment: CDR1 DFQATT and CDR2 SNEGSKA (reference sequence).